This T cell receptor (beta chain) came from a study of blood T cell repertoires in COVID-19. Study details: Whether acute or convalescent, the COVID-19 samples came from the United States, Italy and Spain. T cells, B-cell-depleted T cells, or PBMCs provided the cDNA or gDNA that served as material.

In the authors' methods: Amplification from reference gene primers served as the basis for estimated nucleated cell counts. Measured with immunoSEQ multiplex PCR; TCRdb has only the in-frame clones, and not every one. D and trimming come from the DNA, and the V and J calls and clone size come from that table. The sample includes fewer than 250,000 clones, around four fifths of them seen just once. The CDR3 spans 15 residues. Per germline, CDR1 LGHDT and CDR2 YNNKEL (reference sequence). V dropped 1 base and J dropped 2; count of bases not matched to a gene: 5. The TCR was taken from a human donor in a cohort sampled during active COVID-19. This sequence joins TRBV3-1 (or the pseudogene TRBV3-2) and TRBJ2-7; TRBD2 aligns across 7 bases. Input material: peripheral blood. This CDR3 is CASSQVGLKTYEQYF. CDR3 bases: TGTGCCAGCAGCCAAGTGGGACTAAAGACCTACGAGCAGTACTTC.